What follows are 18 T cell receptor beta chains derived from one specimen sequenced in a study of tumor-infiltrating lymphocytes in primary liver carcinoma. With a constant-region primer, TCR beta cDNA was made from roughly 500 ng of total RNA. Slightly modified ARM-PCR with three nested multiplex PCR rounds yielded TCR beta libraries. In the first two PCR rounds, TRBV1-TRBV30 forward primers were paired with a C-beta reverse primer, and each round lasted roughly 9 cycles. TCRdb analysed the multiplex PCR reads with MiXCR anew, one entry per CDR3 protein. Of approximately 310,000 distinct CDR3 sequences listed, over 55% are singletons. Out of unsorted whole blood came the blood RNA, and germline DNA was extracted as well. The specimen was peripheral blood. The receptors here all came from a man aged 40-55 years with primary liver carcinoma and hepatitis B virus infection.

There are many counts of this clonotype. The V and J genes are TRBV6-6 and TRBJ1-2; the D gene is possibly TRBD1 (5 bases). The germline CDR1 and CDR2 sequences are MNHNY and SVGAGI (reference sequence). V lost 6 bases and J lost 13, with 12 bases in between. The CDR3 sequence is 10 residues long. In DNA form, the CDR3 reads TGTGCCAGCAGAGACAGCCTCATCACCTTC. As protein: CASRDSLITF.

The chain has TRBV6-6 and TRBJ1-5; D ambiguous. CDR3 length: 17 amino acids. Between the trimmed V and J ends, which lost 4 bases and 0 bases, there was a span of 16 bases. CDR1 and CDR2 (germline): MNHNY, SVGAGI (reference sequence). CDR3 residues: CASSWVHVADSNQPQHF. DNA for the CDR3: TGTGCCAGCAGTTGGGTTCATGTGGCGGATAGCAATCAGCCCCAGCATTTT.

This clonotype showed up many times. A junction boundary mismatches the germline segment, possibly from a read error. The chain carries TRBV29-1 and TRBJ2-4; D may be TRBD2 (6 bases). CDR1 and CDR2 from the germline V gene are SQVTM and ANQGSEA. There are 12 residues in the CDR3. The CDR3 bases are TGTGCGGGGAGATCGACCAAAAACATTCAGTACTTC. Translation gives CAGRSTKNIQYF.

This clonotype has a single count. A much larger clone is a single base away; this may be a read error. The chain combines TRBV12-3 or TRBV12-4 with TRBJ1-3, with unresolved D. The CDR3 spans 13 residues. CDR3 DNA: TGTGCCAGCAGTGTAATTGCTGGAAACATCATATATTTT. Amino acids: CASSVIAGNIIYF.

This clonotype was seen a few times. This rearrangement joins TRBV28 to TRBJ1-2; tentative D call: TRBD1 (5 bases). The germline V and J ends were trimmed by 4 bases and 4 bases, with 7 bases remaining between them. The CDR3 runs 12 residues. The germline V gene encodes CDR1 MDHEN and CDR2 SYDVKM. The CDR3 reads CASSSTAYGYTF. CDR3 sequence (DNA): TGTGCCAGCAGTTCGACAGCCTATGGCTACACCTTC.

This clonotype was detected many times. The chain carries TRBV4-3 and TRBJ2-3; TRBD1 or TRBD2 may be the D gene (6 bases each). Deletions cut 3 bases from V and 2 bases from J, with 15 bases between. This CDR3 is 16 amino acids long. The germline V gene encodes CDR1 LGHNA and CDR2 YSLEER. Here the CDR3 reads CASSHRGPPHTDTQYF. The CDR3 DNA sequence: TGCGCCAGCAGCCACCGGGGGCCCCCCCACACAGATACGCAGTATTTT.

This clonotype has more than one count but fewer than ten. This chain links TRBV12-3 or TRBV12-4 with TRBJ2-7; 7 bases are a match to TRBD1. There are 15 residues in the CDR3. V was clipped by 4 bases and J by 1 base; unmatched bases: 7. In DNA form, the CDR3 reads TGTGCCAGCAGTTCTCAGGGGGTTGGGTCCTACGAGCAGTACTTC. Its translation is CASSSQGVGSYEQYF.

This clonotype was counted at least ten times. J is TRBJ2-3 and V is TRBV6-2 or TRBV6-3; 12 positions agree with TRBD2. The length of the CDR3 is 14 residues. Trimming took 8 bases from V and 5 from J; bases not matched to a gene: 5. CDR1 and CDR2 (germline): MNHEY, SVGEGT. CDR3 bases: TGTGCCAGCGGGGCTAGCGGGAGGGGAGATACGCAGTATTTT. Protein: CASGASGRGDTQYF.

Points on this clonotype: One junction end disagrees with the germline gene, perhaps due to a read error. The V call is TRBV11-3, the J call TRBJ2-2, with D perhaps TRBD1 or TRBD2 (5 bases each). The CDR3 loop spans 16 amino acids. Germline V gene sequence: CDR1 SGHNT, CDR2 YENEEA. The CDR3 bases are TGTGCCAGCAACCCCCGGACATCCACGAACACCGGGGAGCTGTTTTTC. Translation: CASNPRTSTNTGELFF.

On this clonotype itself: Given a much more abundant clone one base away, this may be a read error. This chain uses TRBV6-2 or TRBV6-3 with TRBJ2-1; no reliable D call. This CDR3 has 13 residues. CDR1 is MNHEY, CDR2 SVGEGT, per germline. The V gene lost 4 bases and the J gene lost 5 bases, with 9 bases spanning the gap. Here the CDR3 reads CASSSNLNNEQFF. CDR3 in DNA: TGTGCCAGCAGTTCTAACCTCAACAATGAGCAGTTCTTC.

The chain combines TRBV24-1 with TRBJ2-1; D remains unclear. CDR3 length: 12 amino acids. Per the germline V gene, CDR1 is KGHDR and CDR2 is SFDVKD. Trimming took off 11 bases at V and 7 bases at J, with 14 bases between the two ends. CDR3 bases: TGTGCCATGGTGGCCGTTTCAAATGAGCAGTTCTTC. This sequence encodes CAMVAVSNEQFF.

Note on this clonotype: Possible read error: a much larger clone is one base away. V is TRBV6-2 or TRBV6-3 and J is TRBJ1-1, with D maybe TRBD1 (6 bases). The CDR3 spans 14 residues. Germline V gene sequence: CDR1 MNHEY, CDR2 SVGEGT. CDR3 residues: CGSSYPGAGTEAFF. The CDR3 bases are TGTGGCAGCAGCTACCCGGGGGCCGGCACTGAAGCTTTCTTT.

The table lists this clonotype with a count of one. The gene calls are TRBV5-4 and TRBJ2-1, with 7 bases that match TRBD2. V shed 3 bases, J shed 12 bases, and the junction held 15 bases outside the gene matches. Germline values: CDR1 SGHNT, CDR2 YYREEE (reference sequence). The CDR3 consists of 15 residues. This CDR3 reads CASSSPSVGGLRQFF. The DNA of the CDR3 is TGTGCCAGCAGCTCGCCATCGGTGGGAGGGCTTAGGCAGTTCTTC. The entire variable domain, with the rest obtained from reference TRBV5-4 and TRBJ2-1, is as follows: ETGVTQSPTHLIKTRGQQVTLRCSSQSGHNTVSWYQQALGQGPQFIFQYYREEENGRGNFPPRFSGLQFPNYSSELNVNALELDDSALYLCASSSPSVGGLRQFFGPGTRLTVL.

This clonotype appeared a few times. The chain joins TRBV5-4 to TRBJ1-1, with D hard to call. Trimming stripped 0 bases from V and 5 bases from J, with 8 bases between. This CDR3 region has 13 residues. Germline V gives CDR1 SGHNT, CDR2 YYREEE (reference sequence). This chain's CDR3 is CASSLGVGTEAFF. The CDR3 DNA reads TGTGCCAGCAGCTTGGGCGTGGGGACTGAAGCTTTCTTT.

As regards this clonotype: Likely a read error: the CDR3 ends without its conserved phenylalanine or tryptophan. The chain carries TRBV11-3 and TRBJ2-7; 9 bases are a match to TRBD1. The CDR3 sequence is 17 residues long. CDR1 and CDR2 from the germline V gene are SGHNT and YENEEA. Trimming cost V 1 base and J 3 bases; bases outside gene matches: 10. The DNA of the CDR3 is TGTGCCAGCAGCTTAGGGATCCGGGACAGGGTTTACTACGAGCAGTACCTC. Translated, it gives CASSLGIRDRVYYEQYL.

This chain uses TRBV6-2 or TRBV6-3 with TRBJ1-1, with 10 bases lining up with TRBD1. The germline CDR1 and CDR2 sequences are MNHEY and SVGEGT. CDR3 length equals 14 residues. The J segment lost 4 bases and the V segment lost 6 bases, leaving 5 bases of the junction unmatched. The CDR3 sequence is CASRWTGGSTEAFF. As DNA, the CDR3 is TGTGCCAGCAGATGGACAGGGGGTAGCACTGAAGCTTTCTTT.

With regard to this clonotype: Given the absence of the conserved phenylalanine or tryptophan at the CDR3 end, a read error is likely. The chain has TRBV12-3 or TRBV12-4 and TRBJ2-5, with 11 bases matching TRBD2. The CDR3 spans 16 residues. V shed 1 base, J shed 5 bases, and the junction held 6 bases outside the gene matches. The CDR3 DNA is TGTGCCAGCAGTTTAGGGCGACTAGCGGGAAAGGAGACCCAGTACTCC. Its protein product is CASSLGRLAGKETQYS.

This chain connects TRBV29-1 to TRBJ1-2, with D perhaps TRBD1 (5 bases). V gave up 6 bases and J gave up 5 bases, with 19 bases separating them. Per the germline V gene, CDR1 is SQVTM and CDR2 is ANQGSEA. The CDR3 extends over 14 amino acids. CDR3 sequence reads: CSVLHHGGDYGYTF. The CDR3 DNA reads TGCAGCGTCCTACATCATGGGGGGGATTATGGCTACACCTTC.